This T cell receptor beta chain was documented in a study of OX40 agonist ivuxolimab in advanced cancers. Concerning the study at large: Ivuxolimab was an agonistic, fully human IgG2 monoclonal antibody directed against OX40 (CD134), a costimulatory receptor. Among the approximately 54 dose-escalation patients, around 19 had hepatocellular carcinoma, around 15 melanoma, 9 renal cell carcinoma and 9 head and neck cancer. Three dose-escalation patients achieved partial responses, one with hepatocellular carcinoma and two with cutaneous melanoma. A male proportion of nearly 85% and a mean age of 60 years, ranging from about 20 to 85, were recorded for the dose-escalation cohort. The point of sequencing TCRbeta in the periphery was to test whether ivuxolimab changed TCR sequence diversity and drove clonal T-cell expansion. Prior anti-PD-1, anti-PD-L1 or anti-CTLA-4 therapy was permitted, and 40% of dose-escalation patients had received checkpoint inhibitors. Intravenous ivuxolimab was administered to patients every 2 weeks at six dose levels: 0.01, 0.1, 0.3, 1.5, 3 and 10 mg/kg. The paper reports the monotherapy dose-escalation portion (N of about 50 patients) of the phase I ivuxolimab trial. Results and caveats for the whole study, not just this receptor: Low levels of normalized T-cell clonal expansion were also seen in some nonresponding patients. The antigen specificity of the peripheral T cells that underwent clonal expansion was not determined. After ivuxolimab, more expanded clones were found on average in CD8+ T cells than in CD4+ T cells. In the 0.1-3.0 mg/kg groups, partial responders were among the patients with the lowest normalized peripheral clonal expansion, particularly in CD8+ T cells. At doses of 0.1 to 3.0 mg/kg, clonal expansion of both CD4+ and CD8+ blood T cells was observed from baseline to week 6.

Patients with a history of autoimmune disease or receiving systemic immunosuppression were excluded from the trial. Peripheral blood for TCR sequencing was drawn from every dose cohort at baseline, at cycle 4 day 1 and at cycle 7 day 1. Samples were obtained from an open-label, multicenter, first-in-human phase I dose-escalation trial of ivuxolimab. Adults with locally advanced or metastatic melanoma, renal cell, hepatocellular, or head and neck squamous cell carcinoma were enrolled in the trial. Before TCR sequencing, CD4+ T cells and CD8+ T cells were sorted from peripheral blood as separate populations. The germline V end is reduced by 0 bases and the J end by 1 base; junction bases left unmatched: 2. For CDR1 and CDR2, the germline V gene lists LGHNA and YSLEER. From its cysteine to its phenylalanine, the CDR3 spans 15 amino acids. Of all the DNA, just the CDR3 is kept, 45 bases in frame from base 1.

Genomic DNA was isolated from the sorted cells so that the TCRbeta CDR3 region could be sequenced. TCRbeta CDR3 regions were sequenced using the immunoSEQ Assay. TCRdb took this table from immuneACCESS and kept in-frame rearrangements with V and J called. Such tables lack part of the clones; where checked against another copy, unresolved V genes explain under half of the gap, and the rest is unexplained. Counted in this sample were over 60,000 clones; approximately 94% of them appeared once. The leading ten clones occupy 15% to 18% of the sample. This clone was recorded only once. Its binding antigen is unknown. Nothing much larger sits one base from this clone, and base qualities are not available.

The V and J genes are TRBV4-3 and TRBJ1-2, and 7 bases in between align with TRBD1. This receptor was identified in an adult with an advanced solid tumor such as melanoma, head and neck, liver or kidney cancer. Sample: CD4+ or CD8+ T cells sorted from blood, taken in a trial of the OX40 agonist ivuxolimab. The CDR3 reads CASSQDGTVNYGYTF. The bases read TGCGCCAGCAGCCAAGATGGGACAGTTAACTATGGCTACACCTTC.